This TCR beta chain was sequenced in a study of T cells expressing NK-cell markers. Turning to the study itself: CD3+CD56+NKG2C+, CD3+CD56+NKG2C- and CD3+CD56-NKG2C+ T cells, once sorted, supplied the TCR beta repertoires. There were seven HCMV-seropositive donors and one seronegative donor among the eight sequenced.

From its re-call of the 5' RACE reads, TCRdb lists each CDR3 protein once, without DNA. This listing includes about 370,000 distinct CDR3 sequences. General study results and limits: In a handful of donors, dominant CD3+CD56+NKG2C+ clonotypes ranked among the top 10 CD8+ clonotypes.

To note about this clonotype: No antigen is known for it.

The CDR3 consists of 16 residues. Germline CDR1 reads SGHRS; CDR2 reads YFSETQ. The sample taken for sequencing was blood T cells: a sorted CD56 or NKG2C T cell subset, CD4+ or CD8+ T cells, or bulk PBMC T cells (not recorded which). The chain is built from TRBV5-1 and TRBJ2-7; TCRdb's D call of TRBD1 is untestable without DNA. This TCR was recovered from a woman aged 50 to 60 in good health. The CDR3 sequence is CASSSGTGTSSYEQYF. Full variable domain (remainder filled in from reference TRBV5-1 and TRBJ2-7): KAGVTQTPRYLIKTRGQQVTLSCSPISGHRSVSWYQQTPGQGLQFLFEYFSETQRNKGNFPGRFSGRQFSNSRSEMNVSTLELGDSALYLCASSSGTGTSSYEQYFGPGTRLTVT.